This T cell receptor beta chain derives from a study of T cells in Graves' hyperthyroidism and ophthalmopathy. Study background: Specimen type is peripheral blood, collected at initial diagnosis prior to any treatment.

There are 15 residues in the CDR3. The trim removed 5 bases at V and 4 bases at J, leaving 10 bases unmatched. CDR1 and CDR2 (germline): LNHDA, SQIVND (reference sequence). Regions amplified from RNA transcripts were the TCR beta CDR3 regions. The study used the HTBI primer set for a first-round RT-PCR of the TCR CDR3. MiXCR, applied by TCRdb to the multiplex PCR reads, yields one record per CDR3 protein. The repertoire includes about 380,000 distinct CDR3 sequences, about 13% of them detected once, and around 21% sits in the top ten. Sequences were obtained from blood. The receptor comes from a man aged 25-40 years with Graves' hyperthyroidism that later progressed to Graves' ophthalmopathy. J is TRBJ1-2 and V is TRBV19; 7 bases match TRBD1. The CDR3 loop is CASSVQQGPGYGYTF. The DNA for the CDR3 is TGTGCCAGTAGTGTCCAACAGGGGCCTGGCTATGGCTACACCTTC.